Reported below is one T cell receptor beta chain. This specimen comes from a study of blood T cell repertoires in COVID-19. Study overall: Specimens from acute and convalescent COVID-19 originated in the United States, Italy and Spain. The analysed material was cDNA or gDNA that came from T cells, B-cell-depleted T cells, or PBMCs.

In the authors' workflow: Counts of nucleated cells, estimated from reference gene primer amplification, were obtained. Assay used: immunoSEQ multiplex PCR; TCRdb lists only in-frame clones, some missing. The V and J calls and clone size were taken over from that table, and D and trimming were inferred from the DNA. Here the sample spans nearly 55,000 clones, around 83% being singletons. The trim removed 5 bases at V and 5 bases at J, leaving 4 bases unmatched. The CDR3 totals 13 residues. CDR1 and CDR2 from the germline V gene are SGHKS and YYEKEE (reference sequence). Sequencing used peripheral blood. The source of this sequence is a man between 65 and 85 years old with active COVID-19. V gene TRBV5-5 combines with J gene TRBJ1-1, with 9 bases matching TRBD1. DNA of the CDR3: TGTGCCAGCAGTTGGGACAGGGAGACTGAAGCTTTCTTT. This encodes CASSWDRETEAFF. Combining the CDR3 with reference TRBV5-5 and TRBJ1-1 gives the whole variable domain DAGVTQSPTHLIKTRGQQVTLRCSPISGHKSVSWYQQVLGQGPQFIFQYYEKEERGRGNFPDRFSARQFPNYSSELNVNALLLGDSALYLCASSWDRETEAFFGQGTRLTVV.